Listed below are T cell receptor beta chains from one sample, sequenced in a study of shared clonotypes between healthy human individuals. TCRdb keeps only in-frame clones here, not all; method: immunoSEQ multiplex PCR. The sample carries over 2 million clones, 85% to 95% recorded once. What was sequenced was naive CD4+ T cells sorted from blood. The receptor set was obtained from a man aged 18 to 29 in good health. CDR3s include the opening cysteine and the closing phenylalanine or tryptophan. A D gene is named only where the DNA matches it firmly. Rows may omit the clone size; those that give it use once, few, many or a size class.

d_call,v_call,clone_size,j_call,cdr3_nt,cdr3_aa
.,TRBV27,.,TRBJ1-4,TGTGCCAGCAGTCCCCGGGAGATAAGGAATGAAAAACTGTTTTTT,CASSPREIRNEKLFF
TRBD1,TRBV11-2,.,TRBJ2-5,TGTGCCAGCAGCCCTGGGGACAGGGAGACCCAGTACTTC,CASSPGDRETQYF
.,TRBV7-2,.,TRBJ1-1,TGTGCCGTCACCCGGGGCCAGGGTGAAGCTTTCTTT,CAVTRGQGEAFF
.,TRBV19,.,TRBJ1-2,TGTGCCACCCGACACACCGGACAGCTAAGCTATGGCTACACCTTC,CATRHTGQLSYGYTF
.,TRBV11-2,.,TRBJ1-6,TGTGCCAGCAGCTCAGTAGAGGGGTATAATTCACCCCTCCACTTT,CASSSVEGYNSPLHF
.,TRBV6-1,.,TRBJ2-2,TGTGCCAGCAGTGAATATTCAGGTGTGGGCACCGGGGAGCTGTTTTTT,CASSEYSGVGTGELFF
.,TRBV11-2,.,TRBJ1-1,TGTGCCAGCAGCTTAGCCCCGGGGTATCACACTGAAGCTTTCTTT,CASSLAPGYHTEAFF
TRBD1,TRBV9,.,TRBJ1-3,TGTGCCAGCAGCATTCGGACAGGGTACCCTGGAAACACCATATATTTT,CASSIRTGYPGNTIYF
.,TRBV28,.,TRBJ2-7,TGTGCCAGCAGACTAACCGGGACCTACGAGCAGTACTTC,CASRLTGTYEQYF
TRBD1,TRBV25-1,once,TRBJ2-7,TGTGCCAGCAGCGATCCTGGACAGGGCTTCTACGAGCAGTACTTC,CASSDPGQGFYEQYF
.,TRBV4-3,.,TRBJ1-5,TGCGCCAGCAGCCAAGATAGGAATCAGCCCCAGCATTTT,CASSQDRNQPQHF
.,TRBV10-3,once,TRBJ2-2,TGTGCCATCGGCGCGGGGACCGTGAACACCGGGGAGCTGTTTTTT,CAIGAGTVNTGELFF
TRBD2,TRBV7-2,.,TRBJ2-3,TGTGCCAGCAGCTTAGCGCTTGGCGGGAGAACAGATACGCAGTATTTT,CASSLALGGRTDTQYF
.,TRBV7-9,.,TRBJ2-7,TGTGCCAGCAGCTTAGGGTCTCCCCCCTACGAGCAGTACTTC,CASSLGSPPYEQYF
.,TRBV11-3,.,TRBJ2-5,TGTGCCAGCAGCAATCAGGGGTCAGAGACCCAGTACTTC,CASSNQGSETQYF
.,TRBV20-1,.,TRBJ1-6,TGCAGTGCTAGTGAATCTTTCACCCTCCACTTT,CSASESFTLHF
.,TRBV5-1,.,TRBJ2-2,TGCGCCAGCAGCTGGGAGACCGGGGAGCTGTTTTTT,CASSWETGELFF
TRBD2,TRBV11-2,.,TRBJ2-7,TGTGCCAGCAGCTTATCGCATACTAGCGGGAGGTACGAGCAGTACTTC,CASSLSHTSGRYEQYF
TRBD1,TRBV27,.,TRBJ2-7,TGTGCCAGCAAGGATGCGACAGGGGGCTTCAACGAGCAGTACTTC,CASKDATGGFNEQYF
.,TRBV18,.,TRBJ1-4,TGTGCCAGCTCACCCCCGGGGGAAAGTGAAAAACTGTTTTTT,CASSPPGESEKLFF
TRBD1,TRBV30,.,TRBJ1-4,TGTGCCTGGAGTGTAGGGGGGACAGGCAATGAAAAACTGTTTTTT,CAWSVGGTGNEKLFF
TRBD1,TRBV28,.,TRBJ1-2,TGTGCCAGCAGTCCAAACAGGGGATATGGCTACACCTTC,CASSPNRGYGYTF
.,TRBV7-2,few,TRBJ2-6,TGTGCCAGCAGCTTAGAAGGTGGGGCCAACGTCCTGACTTTC,CASSLEGGANVLTF
TRBD2,TRBV5-1,.,TRBJ2-7,TGCGCCAGCAGCTTCTCTAGCGGGGGACTCTCCTACGAGCAGTACTTC,CASSFSSGGLSYEQYF